These 27 T cell receptor beta chains share one sample of origin, sequenced in a study of blood T cell repertoires in COVID-19. Assay: immunoSEQ multiplex PCR; the TCRdb copy retains only in-frame clones and omits some. The sample records 150,000 to 200,000 clones, 80% to 90% being singletons. The sample comprised peripheral blood. These receptors came from a human donor with active or convalescent COVID-19. The donor label of this sample is uncertain.

The sample holds a few counts of this clone. This chain links TRBV6-6 with TRBJ2-2, with 7 bases identical to TRBD2. The trim removed 2 bases at V and 5 bases at J, leaving 8 bases unmatched. Germline loops: CDR1 MNHNY, CDR2 SVGAGI (reference sequence). This CDR3 has 16 residues. CDR3 amino acids: CASSYPLSGKTGELFF. CDR3 nucleotides: TGTGCCAGCAGTTACCCTCTGAGCGGGAAGACCGGGGAGCTGTTTTTT.

The chain links TRBV19 to TRBJ2-7, with 10 bases matching TRBD2. The germline V gene has CDR1 LNHDA and CDR2 SQIVND (reference sequence). This CDR3 is built from 17 residues. With 1 base clipped from V and 0 bases from J, the junction kept 6 bases outside the gene matches. DNA of the CDR3: TGTGCCAGTAGTATAGGGGCTAGCGGGGGACTCTCCTACGAGCAGTACTTC. This encodes CASSIGASGGLSYEQYF.

The gene calls are TRBV11-1 and TRBJ2-5; D not resolved. This CDR3 comprises 13 residues. V was clipped by 2 bases and J by 5 bases, with 9 bases between them. CDR1 and CDR2 from the germline V gene are SGHAT and FQDESV (reference sequence). The CDR3 protein is CASSLSRKETQYF. The CDR3 nucleotides read TGTGCCAGCAGCTTATCGAGGAAGGAGACCCAGTACTTC.

The chain has TRBV11-2 and TRBJ2-3; D is possibly TRBD2 (5 bases). Trimming removed 0 bases at V and 2 bases at J, with 9 bases between. From germline, CDR1 is SGHAT and CDR2 FQNNGV. This CDR3 is 15 amino acids long. The CDR3 region has the DNA TGTGCCAGCAGCTTAGAAACTAGGTCCACAGATACGCAGTATTTT. Its translation is CASSLETRSTDTQYF.

This chain links TRBV3-1 (or the pseudogene TRBV3-2) with TRBJ1-1; D gene uncertain. Trimming left V 0 bases short and J 7 bases short, with 15 bases between. The CDR3 runs 15 residues. The germline V gene has CDR1 LGHDT and CDR2 YNNKEL (reference sequence). The CDR3 sequence is CASSQEIVGTGEAFF. In DNA form, the CDR3 reads TGTGCCAGCAGCCAAGAGATTGTAGGAACGGGTGAAGCTTTCTTT.

The chain carries TRBV4-1 and TRBJ1-6; the D gene is possibly TRBD1 (5 bases). The CDR3 has 14 residues. The germline CDR1 and CDR2 sequences are MGHRA and YSYEKL. The V end was cut by 2 bases, the J end by 8 bases, with 10 bases between. The CDR3 region is CASSQRDWDSPLHF. CDR3 bases: TGCGCCAGCAGCCAACGGGACTGGGATTCACCCCTCCACTTT.

This chain connects TRBV2 to TRBJ2-7, with TRBD1 as a possible D gene (5 bases). The V end lost 1 base, the J end lost 0 bases, and 10 bases lay between the germline ends. The V gene's germline CDR1 is SNHLY and CDR2 FYNNEI. This CDR3 has 15 residues. CDR3: CASSEGGLNSYEQYF. In DNA, the CDR3 is TGTGCCAGCAGTGAAGGGGGCCTGAACTCCTACGAGCAGTACTTC.

The V and J genes are TRBV6-5 and TRBJ2-1; D remains ambiguous. CDR1 and CDR2 from the germline V gene are MNHEY and SVGAGI. V was trimmed by 6 bases and J by 8 bases, leaving 11 bases between them. The CDR3 extends over 12 amino acids. CDR3 coding DNA: TGTGCCAGCAGCCTCCAGGTGGATGAGCAGTTCTTC. Protein product: CASSLQVDEQFF.

V gene TRBV7-3 combines with J gene TRBJ2-7, with 11 bases matching TRBD2. Trimming at V came to 2 bases and at J to 4 bases, leaving 7 bases not matched to a gene. The CDR3 runs 16 residues. The germline gives CDR1 SGHTA, CDR2 FQGTGA. Written as DNA, the CDR3 is TGTGCCAGCAGCTTAGATAGCGGGAGGGGTTCGTACGAGCAGTACTTC. It translates to CASSLDSGRGSYEQYF.

The chain carries TRBV27 and TRBJ2-5; 9 positions agree with TRBD1. The CDR3 sequence is 13 residues long. V was pared by 7 bases and J by 4 bases, with 4 bases of the junction left unmatched. Germline loops: CDR1 MNHEY, CDR2 SMNVEV (reference sequence). The CDR3 reads CASTRQGGETQYF. CDR3 in DNA: TGTGCCAGCACTCGACAGGGGGGAGAGACCCAGTACTTC.

This clone has only one observation. The rearrangement links TRBV28 to TRBJ2-7, with a tentative D call TRBD2 (5 bases). CDR3 size: 15 residues. Trimming took 5 bases from V and 5 from J, leaving 19 bases between them. CDR1 is MDHEN and CDR2 is SYDVKM in the germline V gene. The CDR3 DNA is TGTGCCAGCAGTGAGCAGTGGGGATCCGGGGACGAGCAGTACTTC. Its translation is CASSEQWGSGDEQYF.

This chain uses TRBV12-3 or TRBV12-4 with TRBJ2-5; D may be TRBD2 (6 bases). Trimming shortened V by 2 bases and J by 3 bases, and 7 bases separated the two germline ends. The CDR3 loop spans 13 amino acids. CDR3 residues: CASSLRGKETQYF. The CDR3 DNA sequence: TGTGCCAGCAGTTTACGGGGGAAAGAGACCCAGTACTTC.

The rearrangement joins TRBV5-1 to TRBJ2-3, with 9 nucleotides matching TRBD2. J gave up 3 bases and V 4 bases, and 6 bases lay outside the gene matches. The CDR3 contains 15 residues. The germline CDR1 and CDR2 sequences are SGHRS and YFSETQ. The CDR3 DNA reads as TGCGCCAGCAGCACCCGGGCGGGAGGGACAGATACGCAGTATTTT. Its protein product is CASSTRAGGTDTQYF. The variable domain in full, with the rest retrieved from reference TRBV5-1 and TRBJ2-3, is KAGVTQTPRYLIKTRGQQVTLSCSPISGHRSVSWYQQTPGQGLQFLFEYFSETQRNKGNFPGRFSGRQFSNSRSEMNVSTLELGDSALYLCASSTRAGGTDTQYFGPGTRLTVL.

The rearrangement links TRBV4-3 to TRBJ2-2; the match to TRBD2 covers 8 bases. Germline CDR1 and CDR2: LGHNA and YSLEER. The CDR3 extends over 16 amino acids. Trimming cost V 0 bases and J 5 bases; bases outside gene matches: 5. The CDR3 coding sequence is TGCGCCAGCAGCCAAGATCCGGGGGGGGAGACCGGGGAGCTGTTTTTT. It encodes CASSQDPGGETGELFF.

V is TRBV5-1 and J is TRBJ2-3; TRBD2 agrees at 8 bases. Germline assignment: CDR1 SGHRS and CDR2 YFSETQ. Trimming cost V 2 bases and J 2 bases; bases outside gene matches: 13. The CDR3 consists of 18 residues. The CDR3 nucleotides read TGCGCCAGCAGCTTTGGTGTTAGCGGGACTTTCTACACAGATACGCAGTATTTT. As protein: CASSFGVSGTFYTDTQYF. Full variable domain (outside the CDR3, taken from reference TRBV5-1 and TRBJ2-3): KAGVTQTPRYLIKTRGQQVTLSCSPISGHRSVSWYQQTPGQGLQFLFEYFSETQRNKGNFPGRFSGRQFSNSRSEMNVSTLELGDSALYLCASSFGVSGTFYTDTQYFGPGTRLTVL.

This chain links TRBV7-3 with TRBJ2-3; TRBD2 matches at 8 bases. The CDR3 consists of 15 residues. Germline CDR1 SGHTA, CDR2 FQGTGA. V lost 3 bases and J lost 0; bases outside the gene matches: 2. The CDR3 DNA sequence: TGTGCCAGCAGCTTTAGCGGGGACAGCACAGATACGCAGTATTTT. Protein: CASSFSGDSTDTQYF. Drawing the rest from reference TRBV7-3 and TRBJ2-3, the complete variable domain is GAGVSQTPSNKVTEKGKYVELRCDPISGHTALYWYRQSLGQGPEFLIYFQGTGAADDSGLPNDRFFAVRPEGSVSTLKIQRTERGDSAVYLCASSFSGDSTDTQYFGPGTRLTVL.

This chain joins TRBV12-5 and TRBJ2-1; TRBD2 matches 9 bases. The CDR3 is 16 amino acids. V lost 2 bases, J lost 4 bases, and 6 bases stayed unmatched. Germline loops: CDR1 LGHNT, CDR2 FRNRAP. The CDR3 loop is CASGLRVAGAYNEQFF. DNA for the CDR3: TGTGCTAGTGGTTTGAGAGTAGCGGGAGCATACAATGAGCAGTTCTTC.

This rearrangement joins TRBV5-6 to TRBJ2-1; perhaps TRBD2 as D (5 bases). Trimming took off 0 bases at V and 4 bases at J, with 11 bases between the two ends. Germline V gene lookup returns CDR1 SGHDT and CDR2 YYEEEE. The length of the CDR3 is 15 residues. CDR3 DNA sequence: TGTGCCAGCAGCTTGGGGCCGGGATTGTACAATGAGCAGTTCTTC. Translation: CASSLGPGLYNEQFF.

This clone has only a few counts. The J gene is TRBJ1-6, the V gene TRBV5-4, with 7 bases aligning to TRBD1. Germline V gene sequence: CDR1 SGHNT, CDR2 YYREEE (reference sequence). Trimming removed 0 bases from V and 6 bases from J; junction bases left unmatched: 3. The CDR3 runs 15 residues. Here the CDR3 DNA reads TGTGCCAGCAGCTTGGGACAGGGACCTAATTCACCCCTCCACTTT. Protein product: CASSLGQGPNSPLHF.

The V call is TRBV11-2, the J call TRBJ2-1; 13 bases are shared with TRBD2. The CDR3 runs 14 residues. The V gene's germline CDR1 is SGHAT and CDR2 FQNNGV. Trimming removed 8 bases from V and 2 bases from J; junction bases left unmatched: 0. The CDR3 sequence is CASGLAGAYNEQFF. In DNA, the CDR3 is TGTGCCAGCGGACTAGCGGGAGCCTACAATGAGCAGTTCTTC.

CDR3 in amino acids: CSVGADRGVYGYTF. CDR3 DNA: TGCAGCGTTGGCGCGGACAGGGGGGTCTATGGCTACACCTTC. This chain uses TRBV29-1 with TRBJ1-2; 10 bases map to TRBD1. The CDR3 is 14 amino acids. Germline values: CDR1 SQVTM, CDR2 ANQGSEA. V lost 4 bases to trimming and J lost 4 bases; unmatched junction nucleotides: 6. Full variable domain (remainder filled in from reference TRBV29-1 and TRBJ1-2): SAVISQKPSRDICQRGTSLTIQCQVDSQVTMMFWYRQQPGQSLTLIATANQGSEATYESGFVIDKFPISRPNLTFSTLTVSNMSPEDSSIYLCSVGADRGVYGYTFGSGTRLTVV.

The chain has TRBV19 and TRBJ1-5; D not certain. Germline assignment: CDR1 LNHDA and CDR2 SQIVND (reference sequence). V was clipped by 5 bases and J by 0 bases, with 14 bases between them. The CDR3 totals 16 residues. The CDR3 DNA is TGTGCCAGTAGTTCCCCAGTACGTTATAGCAATCAGCCCCAGCATTTT. Translation: CASSSPVRYSNQPQHF.

J is TRBJ2-7 and V is TRBV29-1, with 13 bases lining up with TRBD2. The junction had 13 bases not matched to a gene; V was cut back by 7 bases and J by 1 base. The CDR3 contains 17 residues. Germline CDR1 reads SQVTM; CDR2 reads ANQGSEA. CDR3 sequence reads: CSAWGKLAGGGSYEQYF. In nucleotides, the CDR3 is TGCAGCGCATGGGGCAAACTAGCGGGAGGGGGATCCTACGAGCAGTACTTC.

The rearrangement links TRBV30 to TRBJ1-4; D is undetermined. Trimming took 4 bases from V and 10 from J, leaving 19 bases between them. This CDR3 comprises 14 residues. Per germline, CDR1 GTSNPN and CDR2 SVGIG (reference sequence). Here the CDR3 reads CAWMSGSLARKLFF. CDR3 coding DNA: TGTGCCTGGATGTCGGGGTCCCTGGCGAGAAAACTGTTTTTT. Based on the CDR3 plus reference TRBV30 and TRBJ1-4, the full variable domain is SQTIHQWPATLVQPVGSPLSLECTVEGTSNPNLYWYRQAAGRGLQLLFYSVGIGQISSEVPQNLSASRPQDRQFILSSKKLLLSDSGFYLCAWMSGSLARKLFFGSGTQLSVL.

The gene calls are TRBV6-5 and TRBJ2-3, with 10 bases lining up with TRBD1. Germline CDR1 reads MNHEY; CDR2 reads SVGAGI. V was pared by 5 bases and J by 5 bases, with 7 bases of the junction left unmatched. CDR3 size: 15 residues. The CDR3 nucleotides read TGTGCCAGCAGTCAGGGACAGGGGCGGGTAGATACGCAGTATTTT. Protein sequence: CASSQGQGRVDTQYF.

J is TRBJ1-4 and V is TRBV18; 7 bases match TRBD1. The V gene end was trimmed by 6 bases and the J gene end by 4 bases; junction bases not matched to a gene: 14. The CDR3 runs to 17 residues. The germline CDR1 and CDR2 sequences are KGHSH and LQKENI. As DNA, the CDR3 is TGTGCCAGCTCCCTAAACAGACAGGGAGCGGGTAATGAAAAACTGTTTTTT. Protein: CASSLNRQGAGNEKLFF.

The chain links TRBV19 to TRBJ2-7, with no clear D. The CDR3 spans 13 residues. Trimming pared 3 bases from V and 3 bases from J, leaving 9 bases between. CDR1 LNHDA and CDR2 SQIVND come from the germline V gene (reference sequence). The CDR3 region has the DNA TGTGCCAGTAGTATCGTGGCGGTCTACGAGCAGTACTTC. This sequence encodes CASSIVAVYEQYF. Variable domain in full (rest from reference TRBV19 and TRBJ2-7): DGGITQSPKYLFRKEGQNVTLSCEQNLNHDAMYWYRQDPGQGLRLIYYSQIVNDFQKGDIAEGYSVSREKKESFPLTVTSAQKNPTAFYLCASSIVAVYEQYFGPGTRLTVT.